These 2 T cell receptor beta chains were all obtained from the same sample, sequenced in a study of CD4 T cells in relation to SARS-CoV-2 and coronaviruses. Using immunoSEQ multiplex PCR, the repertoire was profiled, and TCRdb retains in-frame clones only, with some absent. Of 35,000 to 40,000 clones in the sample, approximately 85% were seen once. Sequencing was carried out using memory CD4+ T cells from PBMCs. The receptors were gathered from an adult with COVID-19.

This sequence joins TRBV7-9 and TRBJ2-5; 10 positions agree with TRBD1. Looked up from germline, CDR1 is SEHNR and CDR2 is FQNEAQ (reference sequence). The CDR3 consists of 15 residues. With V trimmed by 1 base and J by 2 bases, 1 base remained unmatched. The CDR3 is CASSLGDRGQETQYF. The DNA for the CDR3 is TGTGCCAGCAGCTTAGGGGACAGGGGTCAAGAGACCCAGTACTTC.

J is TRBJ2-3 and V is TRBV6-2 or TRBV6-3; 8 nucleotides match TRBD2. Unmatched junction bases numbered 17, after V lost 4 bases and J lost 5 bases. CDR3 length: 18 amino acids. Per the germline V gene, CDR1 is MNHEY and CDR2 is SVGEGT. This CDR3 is CASSSLPMVAGLGDTQYF. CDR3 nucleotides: TGTGCCAGCAGTTCTTTGCCGATGGTAGCGGGACTGGGAGATACGCAGTATTTT.